This TCR beta chain was sequenced in a study of cytomegalovirus exposure and HLA in healthy donors. Across the study: Around 87 million unique TCRs, all from HLA-typed donors, were included in an early release of the data.

This clone was recorded a few times. Its target is unknown. PCR involved 60 Vbeta and 13 Jbeta primers. The data were produced by immunoSEQ multiplex PCR, yet TCRdb's version contains in-frame clones alone and is incomplete. Of fewer than 200,000 clones listed, roughly 76% are singletons. Study-wide results and limits: Earlier analysis found most TCR beta V segments productive about 87% or about 30% of the time. A further, later analysis showed that HLA-associated TCR beta chains (compared with equally common others) were more clonally expanded.

The clonotype originates from a woman aged 50 to 60 in good health and CMV-seronegative. The source material was PBMCs.

In DNA form, the CDR3 reads TGTGCCTGGAGTGTGGGGCGGGATAGCAATCAGCCCCAGCATTTT. This codes for CAWSVGRDSNQPQHF. The rearrangement joins TRBV30 to TRBJ1-5, with a weak D call TRBD1 (5 bases). Germline CDR1 reads GTSNPN; CDR2 reads SVGIG (reference sequence). The germline V and J ends were trimmed by 0 bases and 0 bases, with 9 bases remaining between them. The CDR3 sequence is 15 residues long.